The 20 T cell receptor beta chains below were found in one sample sequenced in a study of blood T cell repertoires in COVID-19. Assay used: immunoSEQ multiplex PCR; TCRdb lists only in-frame clones, some missing. The repertoire has some 18,000 clones, approximately 90% of them found once; the top ten carry about 16%. Sequencing used peripheral blood. The receptors were gathered from a human donor in a cohort sampled during active COVID-19.

Written as DNA, the CDR3 is TGTGCCAGCAGACCGAGCGGGGGTGTCACAGATACGCAGTATTTT. Translated, it gives CASRPSGGVTDTQYF. The chain has TRBV7-9 and TRBJ2-3; the match to TRBD2 covers 8 bases. V shed 6 bases and J 2 bases; nucleotides not matched to a gene: 7. The CDR3 is 15 residues long. The germline V gene has CDR1 SEHNR and CDR2 FQNEAQ (reference sequence).

This clone was counted a few times. This chain connects TRBV27 to TRBJ1-1, with 7 bases lining up with TRBD1. The germline V gene has CDR1 MNHEY and CDR2 SMNVEV (reference sequence). V lost 6 bases and J lost 4; bases outside the gene matches: 8. The length of the CDR3 is 14 residues. The CDR3 loop is CASRPPTGVTEAFF. CDR3 bases: TGTGCCAGCAGGCCTCCTACAGGGGTCACTGAAGCTTTCTTT.

This sequence joins TRBV30 and TRBJ2-7; D is perhaps TRBD2 (6 bases). This CDR3 spans 13 amino acids. Germline V lookup: CDR1 GTSNPN, CDR2 SVGIG (reference sequence). Trimming left V 0 bases short and J 6 bases short, with 12 bases between. CDR3 coding DNA: TGTGCCTGGAGTGTGGGGCGGGATTTCGAGCAGTACTTC. Its translation is CAWSVGRDFEQYF.

The chain has TRBV7-9 and TRBJ1-2, with a weak D call TRBD1 (6 bases). The CDR3 length is 17 residues. Germline V gene data show CDR1 as SEHNR and CDR2 as FQNEAQ (reference sequence). V was clipped by 1 base and J by 2 bases, with 17 bases between them. DNA of the CDR3: TGTGCCAGCAGCTTAGAAGGGACGGGGGGCGTGAACTATGGCTACACCTTC. Translation gives CASSLEGTGGVNYGYTF.

This chain joins TRBV6-5 and TRBJ1-4; possibly TRBD1 for D (5 bases). Per germline, CDR1 MNHEY and CDR2 SVGAGI. This CDR3 has 13 amino acids. Trimming removed 6 bases at V and 4 bases at J, with 9 bases between. The CDR3 bases are TGTGCCAGCAGGACGACAGTTAATGAAAAACTGTTTTTT. It translates to CASRTTVNEKLFF.

This chain links TRBV28 with TRBJ2-1, with TRBD2 identical over 12 bases. CDR3 length: 15 amino acids. Germline CDR1 MDHEN, CDR2 SYDVKM. Trimming cost V 5 bases and J 10 bases; bases outside gene matches: 9. The CDR3 loop reads CASSPQLAGGGEQFF. CDR3 coding DNA: TGTGCCAGCAGTCCCCAACTAGCGGGAGGAGGAGAGCAGTTCTTC.

The J gene is TRBJ1-2, the V gene TRBV28, with 8 bases identical to TRBD1. The CDR3 spans 16 residues. V was pared by 1 base and J by 0 bases, with 4 bases of the junction left unmatched. CDR1 MDHEN and CDR2 SYDVKM come from the germline V gene. This CDR3 reads CASSLSGTGSNYGYTF. The CDR3 bases are TGTGCCAGCAGTTTATCGGGGACAGGATCTAACTATGGCTACACCTTC.

The V call is TRBV10-3, the J call TRBJ1-4, with D possibly being TRBD1 (5 bases). Trimming cost V 3 bases and J 6 bases, with 5 bases left between them. CDR1 is ENHRY, CDR2 SYGVKD, per germline. This CDR3 spans 12 amino acids. The CDR3 DNA follows: TGTGCCATCAGTGAAGGGGATGAAAAACTGTTTTTT. Translating gives CAISEGDEKLFF.

This clone has a handful of counts. This chain uses TRBV24-1 with TRBJ1-1; D is uncertain. The V and J ends lost 4 bases and 3 bases respectively, with 8 bases between them. CDR3 length: 13 amino acids. CDR1 and CDR2 from the germline V gene are KGHDR and SFDVKD. The DNA of the CDR3 is TGTGCCACCAGTGAAAACAGAGACACTGAAGCTTTCTTT. Its translation is CATSENRDTEAFF.

This chain joins TRBV5-1 and TRBJ2-2; the D is unclear. The CDR3 length is 14 residues. Germline values: CDR1 SGHRS, CDR2 YFSETQ. Trimming took 3 bases from V and 5 from J, leaving 11 bases between them. CDR3 sequence reads: CASSSAGATGELFF. The CDR3 DNA follows: TGCGCCAGCAGCTCCGCCGGAGCGACCGGGGAGCTGTTTTTT.

This chain links TRBV12-5 with TRBJ1-4, with 9 bases that match TRBD1. V was clipped by 2 bases and J by 11 bases; unmatched bases: 12. This CDR3 region has 16 residues. Germline values: CDR1 LGHNT, CDR2 FRNRAP. The CDR3 DNA is TGTGCTAGTGGTTTGATTACCGGGACAGGGACGAGGAAACTGTTTTTT. It codes for CASGLITGTGTRKLFF.

This chain joins TRBV30 and TRBJ2-5; D remains unclear. The CDR3 extends over 13 amino acids. CDR1 GTSNPN and CDR2 SVGIG come from the germline V gene (reference sequence). The germline V and J ends were trimmed by 4 bases and 5 bases, with 14 bases remaining between them. This CDR3 reads CAWTVGLKETQYF. The CDR3 nucleotides are TGTGCCTGGACCGTGGGCCTTAAGGAGACCCAGTACTTC.

V is TRBV19 and J is TRBJ1-1; 12 bases match TRBD1. Per germline, CDR1 LNHDA and CDR2 SQIVND (reference sequence). The CDR3 runs to 15 residues. Trimming removed 4 bases from V and 2 bases from J; junction bases left unmatched: 2. Here the CDR3 reads CASSRGTGGNTEAFF. DNA of the CDR3: TGTGCCAGTAGTAGGGGGACAGGGGGCAACACTGAAGCTTTCTTT.

This chain links TRBV10-3 with TRBJ2-7; perhaps TRBD1 as D (6 bases). Per the germline V gene, CDR1 is ENHRY and CDR2 is SYGVKD. This CDR3 is 11 amino acids long. V gave up 9 bases and J gave up 5 bases, with 11 bases separating them. DNA of the CDR3: TGTGCCATTGCAGAGGGGGACGAGCAGTACTTC. Translation gives CAIAEGDEQYF.

The V gene is TRBV10-3, the J gene TRBJ2-5; D may be TRBD2 (5 bases). Trimming took off 4 bases at V and 4 bases at J, with 22 bases between the two ends. The CDR3 spans 17 residues. Germline loops: CDR1 ENHRY, CDR2 SYGVKD. The CDR3 DNA reads TGTGCCATCAGTGGGCCACTAGGAGGCGGTTTGGGAGAGACCCAGTACTTC. This codes for CAISGPLGGGLGETQYF.

V is TRBV28 and J is TRBJ2-3; 11 bases are shared with TRBD2. Germline trimming cut 5 bases from V and 0 bases from J; bases unmatched to any gene: 7. The CDR3 has 17 residues. Germline V gene sequence: CDR1 MDHEN, CDR2 SYDVKM. The CDR3 sequence: CASSTFRLAGSTDTQYF. The DNA of the CDR3 is TGTGCCAGCAGTACCTTCCGACTAGCGGGGAGCACAGATACGCAGTATTTT.

This chain connects TRBV7-9 to TRBJ1-6, with D perhaps matching TRBD1 (5 bases). Trimming pared 5 bases from V and 6 bases from J, leaving 14 bases between. This CDR3 spans 15 amino acids. Germline CDR1 is SEHNR and CDR2 is FQNEAQ (reference sequence). The CDR3 spells CASSQQAGINSPLHF. CDR3 bases: TGTGCCAGCAGCCAACAAGCAGGGATTAATTCACCCCTCCACTTT.

The gene calls are TRBV19 and TRBJ2-7; the match to TRBD2 covers 12 bases. Germline V gives CDR1 LNHDA, CDR2 SQIVND (reference sequence). Trimming took 4 bases from V and 6 from J; bases not matched to a gene: 4. The CDR3 is 14 amino acids. CDR3 residues: CASSTLAGGIEQYF. The CDR3 DNA sequence: TGTGCCAGTAGTACACTAGCGGGAGGAATCGAGCAGTACTTC. Combining the CDR3 with reference TRBV19 and TRBJ2-7 gives the whole variable domain DGGITQSPKYLFRKEGQNVTLSCEQNLNHDAMYWYRQDPGQGLRLIYYSQIVNDFQKGDIAEGYSVSREKKESFPLTVTSAQKNPTAFYLCASSTLAGGIEQYFGPGTRLTVT.

The rearrangement uses TRBV10-2 and TRBJ1-1; perhaps TRBD1 as D (6 bases). V was pared by 7 bases and J by 4 bases, with 13 bases between. Germline V lookup: CDR1 WSHSY, CDR2 SAAADI. This CDR3 spans 13 amino acids. CDR3: CASIGGAPTEAFF. In DNA, the CDR3 is TGCGCCAGCATAGGGGGGGCGCCCACTGAAGCTTTCTTT.

The chain links TRBV27 to TRBJ2-3; 7 bases map to TRBD1. CDR1 is MNHEY and CDR2 is SMNVEV in the germline V gene (reference sequence). The CDR3 spans 15 residues. The V segment lost 7 bases and the J segment 0 bases; nucleotides outside the gene matches: 7. In nucleotides, the CDR3 is TGTGCCAGCACCATGGACAGGTTAAGCACAGATACGCAGTATTTT. Translation: CASTMDRLSTDTQYF.